This T cell receptor (beta chain) emerged from a study of cytomegalovirus exposure and HLA in healthy donors. In the study overall: Early released data comprised 80 million to 90 million unique TCRs from HLA-typed donors.

It was healthy bone marrow donors who served as donors. In the case of this clone: As yet, its antigen is unknown.

Study findings and constraints: Using a false discovery rate of 0.05, a later analysis showed that 15,000 to 20,000 TCR beta sequences were associated with HLA alleles. Some TCR beta chains (roughly 160 of them) were listed as cytomegalovirus-associated.

With 60 Vbeta and 13 Jbeta primers, the PCR was carried out. Only in-frame clones appear in the TCRdb table, and some are missing; sequencing was by immunoSEQ multiplex PCR. The sample lists approximately 220,000 clones, about four fifths occurring once. The CDR3 length is 14 residues. The germline CDR1 and CDR2 sequences are MNHEY and SMNVEV (reference sequence). Trimming took 5 bases from V and 5 from J, leaving 13 bases between them. The specimen was PBMCs. The chain employs TRBV27 and TRBJ1-5, with a weak D call TRBD1 (5 bases). The sequence came from a man aged 40-49 years in good health and CMV-seropositive. The CDR3 protein is CASSPKTTDQPQHF. The CDR3 DNA reads as TGTGCCAGCAGTCCCAAAACGACAGATCAGCCCCAGCATTTT.